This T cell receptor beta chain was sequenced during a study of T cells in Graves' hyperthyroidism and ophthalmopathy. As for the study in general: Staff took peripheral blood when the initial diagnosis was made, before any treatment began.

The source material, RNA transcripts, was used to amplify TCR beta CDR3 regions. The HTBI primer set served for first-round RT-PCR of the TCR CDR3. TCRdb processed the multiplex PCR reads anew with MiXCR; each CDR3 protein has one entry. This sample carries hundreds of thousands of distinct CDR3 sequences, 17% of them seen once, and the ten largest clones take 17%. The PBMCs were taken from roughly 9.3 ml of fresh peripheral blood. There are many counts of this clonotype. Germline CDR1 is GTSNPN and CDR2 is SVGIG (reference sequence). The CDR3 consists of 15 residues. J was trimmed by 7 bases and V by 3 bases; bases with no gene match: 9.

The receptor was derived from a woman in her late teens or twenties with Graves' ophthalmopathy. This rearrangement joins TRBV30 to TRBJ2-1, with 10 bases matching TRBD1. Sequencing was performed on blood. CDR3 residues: CAWSGRTGGPNEQFF. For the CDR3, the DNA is TGTGCCTGGAGCGGACGGACAGGGGGGCCAAATGAGCAGTTCTTC. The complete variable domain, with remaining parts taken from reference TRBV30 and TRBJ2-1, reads SQTIHQWPATLVQPVGSPLSLECTVEGTSNPNLYWYRQAAGRGLQLLFYSVGIGQISSEVPQNLSASRPQDRQFILSSKKLLLSDSGFYLCAWSGRTGGPNEQFFGPGTRLTVL.